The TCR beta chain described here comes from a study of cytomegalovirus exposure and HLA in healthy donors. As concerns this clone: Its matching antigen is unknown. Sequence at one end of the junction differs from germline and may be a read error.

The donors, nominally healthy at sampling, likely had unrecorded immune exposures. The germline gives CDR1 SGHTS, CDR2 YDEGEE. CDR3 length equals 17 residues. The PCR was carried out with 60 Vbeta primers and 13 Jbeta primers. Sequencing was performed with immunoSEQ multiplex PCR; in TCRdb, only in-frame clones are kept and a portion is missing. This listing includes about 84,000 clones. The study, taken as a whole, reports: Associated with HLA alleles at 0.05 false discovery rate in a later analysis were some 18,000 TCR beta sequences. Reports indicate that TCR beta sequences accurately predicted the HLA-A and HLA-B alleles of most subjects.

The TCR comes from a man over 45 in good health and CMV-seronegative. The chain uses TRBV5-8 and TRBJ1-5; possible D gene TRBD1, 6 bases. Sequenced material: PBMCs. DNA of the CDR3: TGTGCCAGCAGCTTGATTATGGGGACATCCCGCAATCGGCCCCAGCATTTT. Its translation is CASSLIMGTSRNRPQHF.